This T cell receptor beta chain came from a study of blood T cell repertoires in COVID-19. Profiling relied on immunoSEQ multiplex PCR, and the TCRdb table lists in-frame clones only, not all of them. This sample has 150,000 to 200,000 clones; 80% to 95% occur once, and the top ten carry 0.53%. This CDR3 has 14 amino acids. CDR1 and CDR2 from the germline V gene are SGHTA and FQGNSA. Trimming cost V 5 bases and J 3 bases, with 12 bases left between them. The chain recombines TRBV7-2 with TRBJ2-3; possible D gene TRBD2, 5 bases. This sequence originates from a man in his fifties or sixties with acute or convalescent COVID-19. The sequenced sample was peripheral blood. CDR3 in DNA: TGTGCCAGCAGCCTACAGCGGACTACAGATACGCAGTATTTT. It specifies CASSLQRTTDTQYF.